The clone carrying this T cell receptor beta chain was counted ten times or more. Its antigen is as yet unknown. The data originate from a study of breast tumors, draining lymph nodes, adjacent tissues. Study-wide results and limits: Tumor repertoires ranked between lymph nodes and nontumor tissue in diversity, with V and J gene preferences. Luminal-like breast cancer showed significantly greater tumor-nontumor repertoire similarity than basal-like breast cancer did.

Breast cancer patients provided tissue from their axillary draining lymph nodes. TCRdb analysed the multiplex PCR reads with MiXCR anew, one entry per CDR3 protein. Of about 180,000 distinct CDR3 sequences listed, approximately 33% are singletons. Sample: axillary lymph node tissue. The receptor was isolated from a female donor with breast cancer. Some clones in this sample may be carry-over from other donors' samples.

In nucleotides, the CDR3 is TGTGCCAGCAGTCGTAAAGCGGGAGCGCGAGGTGAGCAGTTCTTC. Protein: CASSRKAGARGEQFF. The rearrangement joins TRBV7-9 to TRBJ2-1, with 8 positions matching TRBD2. This CDR3 has 15 residues. V lost 6 bases, J lost 9 bases, and 13 bases stayed unmatched. Germline lookup yields CDR1 SEHNR and CDR2 FQNEAQ (reference sequence).